The 29 T cell receptor beta chains below were found in one sample sequenced in a study of technical replicates of blood from a few donors. Profiled with immunoSEQ multiplex PCR; TCRdb holds only in-frame clones, not every one. The sample has about 70,000 clones, around 88% seen once. Sequencing was carried out using PBMCs. These receptors were taken from a human donor in good health. Some clones in this sample may be carry-over from other donors' samples.

This clone is a singleton in its sample. This chain uses TRBV6-7 with TRBJ2-5; D unclear. TRBV6-7 is known as an ORF, though its function is uncertain. CDR3 size: 11 residues. V lost 9 bases, J lost 3 bases, and 8 bases lay in between. The CDR3 reads CASEQKETQYF. Written as DNA, the CDR3 is TGTGCCAGTGAACAAAAAGAGACCCAGTACTTC.

V usage is TRBV5-4 and J usage is TRBJ2-5; D perhaps matches TRBD2 (7 bases). The CDR3 extends over 15 amino acids. Trimming removed 2 bases at V and 7 bases at J, with 18 bases between. CDR1 is SGHNT and CDR2 is YYREEE in the germline V gene (reference sequence). The CDR3 nucleotides read TGTGCCAGCAGCTTTGGCGGGGGCGTGCGGGGGACCCAGTACTTC. This translates into CASSFGGGVRGTQYF.

As for this clone: Its ends do not fully match the called genes, so a read error is possible. The chain recombines TRBV10-3 with TRBJ1-2; D remains ambiguous. Germline V lookup: CDR1 ENHRY, CDR2 SYGVKD. CDR3 length equals 11 residues. CDR3 bases: TGTGCCAGCAGTCCCTTATATGGCTACACCTTC. Translation: CASSPLYGYTF.

The CDR3 loop is CASGLDRGSQPQHF. CDR3 DNA: TGTGCTAGTGGTTTGGACAGGGGTTCCCAGCCCCAGCATTTT. This chain connects TRBV12-5 to TRBJ1-5, with 7 bases aligning to TRBD1. The trim removed 1 base at V and 7 bases at J, leaving 4 bases unmatched. The CDR3 consists of 14 residues. In germline, CDR1 is LGHNT, CDR2 FRNRAP.

The chain combines TRBV7-9 with TRBJ2-2, with D unclear. The V end lost 3 bases, the J end lost 4 bases, and 3 bases lay between the germline ends. This CDR3 has 12 residues. The germline V gene encodes CDR1 SEHNR and CDR2 FQNEAQ (reference sequence). The CDR3 sequence: CASSFITGELFF. CDR3 nucleotide sequence: TGTGCCAGCAGCTTCATCACCGGGGAGCTGTTTTTT.

V is TRBV4-1 and J is TRBJ2-3; TRBD1 is a possible D gene (5 bases). Germline V gives CDR1 MGHRA, CDR2 YSYEKL. V was pared by 0 bases and J by 6 bases, with 19 bases between. This CDR3 has 17 amino acids. The CDR3 is CASSQEEVGLVGDTQYF. The CDR3 DNA is TGCGCCAGCAGCCAAGAGGAAGTGGGGCTGGTGGGGGATACGCAGTATTTT.

The rearrangement joins TRBV5-5 to TRBJ1-1, with D possibly TRBD1 on 6 matching bases. From germline, CDR1 is SGHKS and CDR2 YYEKEE (reference sequence). There are 12 residues in the CDR3. V lost 3 bases to trimming and J lost 11 bases, with 14 bases between them. In nucleotides, the CDR3 is TGTGCCAGCAGCTCAGCACAGGGTGGGGCTTTCTTT. Protein: CASSSAQGGAFF.

This CDR3 reads CASSWGQGYEQYF. CDR3 in DNA: TGTGCCAGCAGCTGGGGACAGGGCTACGAGCAGTACTTC. This chain joins TRBV7-9 and TRBJ2-7; 9 positions match TRBD1. Germline CDR1 SEHNR, CDR2 FQNEAQ (reference sequence). Trimming took 4 bases from V and 3 from J; bases not matched to a gene: 1. CDR3 length: 13 residues.

This clone was detected once. The V call is TRBV19, the J call TRBJ2-3, with D hard to call. The CDR3 is made up of 16 amino acids. Per the germline V gene, CDR1 is LNHDA and CDR2 is SQIVND (reference sequence). The V gene lost 5 bases and the J gene lost 4 bases, with 19 bases spanning the gap. The CDR3, as DNA: TGTGCCAGTAGTTCCCGCTCGTTGAGCCGGGCAGATACGCAGTATTTT. Translated, it gives CASSSRSLSRADTQYF.

J is TRBJ2-7 and V is TRBV19; 9 bases match TRBD2. Germline trimming cut 5 bases from V and 4 bases from J; bases unmatched to any gene: 6. The germline V gene encodes CDR1 LNHDA and CDR2 SQIVND (reference sequence). The CDR3 sequence is 14 residues long. CDR3 bases: TGTGCCAGTAGTGGACAGACTAGCGGATACGAGCAGTACTTC. This codes for CASSGQTSGYEQYF.

This clone was counted a single time. Sequence at one end of the junction differs from germline and may be a read error. The V and J genes are TRBV2 and TRBJ1-4, with 7 bases lining up with TRBD1. The CDR3 is made up of 15 amino acids. CDR1 and CDR2 from the germline V gene are SNHLY and FYNNEI. The CDR3 here is CASSETGATNEKLFF. CDR3 DNA sequence: TGTGCCAGCAGTGAAACAGGGGCAACAAATGAAAAACTGTTTTTT.

The sample holds one count of this clone. The rearrangement joins TRBV7-9 to TRBJ2-7; 7 bases are a match to TRBD1. CDR3 length: 14 residues. Germline V CDR1 and CDR2: SEHNR, FQNEAQ (reference sequence). Trimming at V came to 5 bases and at J to 2 bases, leaving 6 bases not matched to a gene. This CDR3 reads CASSEQGWPYEQYF. CDR3 in DNA: TGTGCCAGCAGCGAACAGGGGTGGCCCTACGAGCAGTACTTC. Complete variable domain (other parts from reference TRBV7-9 and TRBJ2-7): DTGVSQNPRHKITKRGQNVTFRCDPISEHNRLYWYRQTLGQGPEFLTYFQNEAQLEKSRLLSDRFSAERPKGSFSTLEIQRTEQGDSAMYLCASSEQGWPYEQYFGPGTRLTVT.

This chain uses TRBV5-1 with TRBJ1-2, with a weak D call TRBD1 (5 bases). The germline gives CDR1 SGHRS, CDR2 YFSETQ. The CDR3 has 13 amino acids. V was pared by 8 bases and J by 2 bases, with 13 bases between. The CDR3: CASSRGENYGYTF. The CDR3 coding sequence is TGCGCCAGTAGTCGGGGGGAGAACTATGGCTACACCTTC.

The J gene is TRBJ2-3, the V gene TRBV7-2; 7 positions match TRBD2. The germline V gene has CDR1 SGHTA and CDR2 FQGNSA. With 6 bases clipped from V and 6 bases from J, the junction kept 9 bases outside the gene matches. The CDR3 is 14 residues long. Here the CDR3 reads CASRLTSSRDTQYF. The CDR3 DNA reads TGTGCCAGCAGATTGACTAGCAGTCGTGATACGCAGTATTTT.

The J gene is TRBJ1-5, the V gene TRBV19; D is unclear. Trimming cost V 7 bases and J 4 bases, with 17 bases left between them. The CDR3 loop spans 15 amino acids. Looked up from germline, CDR1 is LNHDA and CDR2 is SQIVND (reference sequence). CDR3 loop: CASNMIGSVNQPQHF. The CDR3 DNA is TGTGCCAGTAACATGATCGGGTCAGTGAATCAGCCCCAGCATTTT. The entire variable domain, with the rest obtained from reference TRBV19 and TRBJ1-5, is as follows: DGGITQSPKYLFRKEGQNVTLSCEQNLNHDAMYWYRQDPGQGLRLIYYSQIVNDFQKGDIAEGYSVSREKKESFPLTVTSAQKNPTAFYLCASNMIGSVNQPQHFGDGTRLSIL.

V gene TRBV7-2 combines with J gene TRBJ2-2; perhaps TRBD1 as D (5 bases). Looked up from germline, CDR1 is SGHTA and CDR2 is FQGNSA. Deletions cut 2 bases from V and 4 bases from J, with 11 bases between. The length of the CDR3 is 15 residues. The CDR3 coding sequence is TGTGCCAGCAGCTTAAAAAGGGGCGGCACCGGGGAGCTGTTTTTT. Its translation: CASSLKRGGTGELFF.

The chain employs TRBV7-9 and TRBJ1-4; 8 nucleotides line up with TRBD1. CDR3 size: 15 residues. The V gene's germline CDR1 is SEHNR and CDR2 FQNEAQ (reference sequence). V lost 5 bases, J lost 4 bases, and 6 bases stayed unmatched. The CDR3 bases are TGTGCCAGCAGCCCAAGACAGGGGAATAATGAAAAACTGTTTTTT. Its protein product is CASSPRQGNNEKLFF.

J is TRBJ2-3 and V is TRBV9, with 7 bases that match TRBD2. Germline V gene sequence: CDR1 SGDLS, CDR2 YYNGEE. The length of the CDR3 is 17 residues. The trim removed 3 bases at V and 5 bases at J, leaving 15 bases unmatched. The DNA for the CDR3 is TGTGCCAGCAGCGGGGAGGGTAGCGGAGGAGCAAAAGATACGCAGTATTTT. Its protein is CASSGEGSGGAKDTQYF.

The CDR3 loop reads CASSLSSGPRNSPLHF. CDR3 in DNA: TGTGCCAGCAGCTTATCGTCAGGTCCTCGGAATTCACCCCTCCACTTT. The chain couples TRBV7-9 to TRBJ1-6; D uncertain. Trimming took 2 bases from V and 7 from J, leaving 15 bases between them. The germline V gene has CDR1 SEHNR and CDR2 FQNEAQ (reference sequence). This CDR3 contains 16 residues.

The chain couples TRBV6-1 to TRBJ2-1, with 9 bases that match TRBD2. Germline V gene data show CDR1 as MNHNS and CDR2 as SASEGT. V shed 4 bases, J shed 8 bases, and the junction held 12 bases outside the gene matches. CDR3 length: 16 residues. The CDR3 protein is CASSGNVAGGFDEQFF. Written as DNA, the CDR3 is TGTGCCAGCAGTGGTAACGTGGCGGGGGGGTTCGATGAGCAGTTCTTC.

The chain joins TRBV13 to TRBJ2-7; tentative D call: TRBD2 (6 bases). V gave up 4 bases and J gave up 0 bases, with 22 bases separating them. Per germline, CDR1 PRHDT and CDR2 FYEKMQ (reference sequence). CDR3 length: 18 amino acids. The chain's CDR3 is CASSSITTAGTASYEQYF. In nucleotides, the CDR3 is TGTGCCAGCAGCTCGATCACCACGGCGGGGACGGCCTCCTACGAGCAGTACTTC. Full variable domain (rest looked up from reference TRBV13 and TRBJ2-7): AAGVIQSPRHLIKEKRETATLKCYPIPRHDTVYWYQQGPGQDPQFLISFYEKMQSDKGSIPDRFSAQQFSDYHSELNMSSLELGDSALYFCASSSITTAGTASYEQYFGPGTRLTVT.

This chain connects TRBV5-4 to TRBJ2-2; no clear D. Germline V CDR1 and CDR2: SGHNT, YYREEE (reference sequence). The V end was cut by 4 bases, the J end by 3 bases, with 13 bases between. The CDR3 is 15 residues long. CDR3 in amino acids: CASSPGVSDTGELFF. In DNA, the CDR3 is TGTGCCAGCAGCCCCGGAGTCTCGGACACCGGGGAGCTGTTTTTT.

Here the CDR3 reads CASTYSAGDYEQYF. The CDR3 bases are TGTGCCAGCACCTACTCCGCGGGGGACTACGAGCAGTACTTC. The gene calls are TRBV7-2 and TRBJ2-7, with TRBD2 matching over 7 bases. Germline CDR1 is SGHTA and CDR2 is FQGNSA. This CDR3 has 14 residues. Germline trimming cut 7 bases from V and 3 bases from J; bases unmatched to any gene: 9.

The V call is TRBV28, the J call TRBJ2-7; D unclear. V shed 6 bases and J shed 1 base, with 16 bases lying between them. Germline CDR1 is MDHEN and CDR2 is SYDVKM. This CDR3 comprises 15 residues. CDR3 amino acids: CASSDTVALSYEQYF. CDR3 nucleotides: TGTGCCAGCAGCGACACCGTGGCGCTATCCTACGAGCAGTACTTC.

This chain connects TRBV7-8 to TRBJ1-1; tentatively, D is TRBD1 (5 bases). V lost 10 bases and J 5 bases, leaving 14 bases between the germline ends. Looked up from germline, CDR1 is SGHVS and CDR2 is FQNEAQ. The CDR3 is made up of 12 amino acids. The CDR3 region is CATRGRGTEAFF. The CDR3 DNA sequence: TGTGCCACAAGAGGGCGGGGGACTGAAGCTTTCTTT.

V gene TRBV5-1 combines with J gene TRBJ2-7, with TRBD2 matching over 13 bases. Germline V gene lookup returns CDR1 SGHRS and CDR2 YFSETQ. The CDR3 runs to 16 residues. The V and J ends lost 4 bases and 2 bases, in that order; junction bases with no gene match: 6. The CDR3 is CASSPGTSGTPYEQYF. CDR3 coding DNA: TGCGCCAGCAGCCCCGGGACTAGCGGGACACCCTACGAGCAGTACTTC.

The rearrangement uses TRBV7-9 and TRBJ1-1; D is unclear. The CDR3 has 16 amino acids. V lost 0 bases to trimming and J lost 1 base, with 12 bases between them. CDR1 and CDR2 from the germline V gene are SEHNR and FQNEAQ (reference sequence). CDR3 protein: CASSLAQETTNTEAFF. In nucleotides, the CDR3 is TGTGCCAGCAGCTTAGCGCAAGAGACAACGAACACTGAAGCTTTCTTT.

CDR3 protein: CASGAWREADEKLFF. Written as DNA, the CDR3 is TGTGCCAGCGGCGCATGGAGGGAGGCGGATGAAAAACTGTTTTTT. The chain couples TRBV6-6 to TRBJ1-4, with unresolved D. Germline V gene data show CDR1 as MNHNY and CDR2 as SVGAGI (reference sequence). V lost 8 bases and J 6 bases, leaving 19 bases between the germline ends. The CDR3 has 15 residues.

Remarks on this clone: One end of the junction varies from germline; a read error may be responsible. CDR3 DNA: TGTGCCAGAAGCTTATTTAGTAGCGGGGGGGCTGGCTGTGGCTACGAGCAGTACTTC. This encodes CARSLFSSGGAGCGYEQYF. The V call is TRBV7-6, the J call TRBJ2-7, with 11 bases matching TRBD2. Germline-derived CDR1 and CDR2 are SGHVS and FNYEAQ. The CDR3 spans 19 residues. The variable domain in full, completed from reference TRBV7-6 and TRBJ2-7, reads GAGVSQSPRYKVTKRGQDVALRCDPISGHVSLYWYRQALGQGPEFLTYFNYEAQQDKSGLPNDRFSAERPEGSISTLTIQRTEQRDSAMYRCARSLFSSGGAGCGYEQYFGPGTRLTVT.